These T cell receptor beta chains were read from a single sample in a study of neurological immune-mediated disorders. Each CDR3 protein is one row after TCRdb ran MiXCR on the 5' RACE reads. The table shows 57,000 or so distinct CDR3 sequences, with about 10% occurring only once. Material: PBMCs. The source is a man aged 30 to 45 in good health. CDR3s include the opening cysteine and the closing phenylalanine or tryptophan. D genes are given only for firm matches. The size of a clone is reported for some rows only, either as once, few or many, or as a class for expanded clones.

cdr3_length	v_call	j_call	clone_size	d_call	cdr3_nt	cdr3_aa
13	TRBV2	TRBJ2-5	many	.	TGTGCCAGCAGTGAGGATACTAGAGAGACCCAGTACTTC	CASSEDTRETQYF
16	TRBV5-5	TRBJ2-3	many	TRBD2	TGTGCCAGCAGCTTGGGATCTAGCGGATACACAGATACGCAGTATTTT	CASSLGSSGYTDTQYF
14	TRBV20-1	TRBJ2-2	many	TRBD1	TGCAGTGCAAGGCCAGGGACAGGGGTTGGGGAGCTGTTTTTT	CSARPGTGVGELFF
17	TRBV7-2	TRBJ2-2	many	TRBD1	TGTGCCAGCAGCTCGACAGGGGCTCTCCTAATCACCGGGGAGCTGTTTTTT	CASSSTGALLITGELFF
16	TRBV10-3	TRBJ2-1	many	TRBD2	TGTGCCATCAGTTATAGCGCGGGAGGGGTCTACAATGAGCAGTTCTTC	CAISYSAGGVYNEQFF
16	TRBV6-5	TRBJ2-4	.	TRBD1	TGTGCCAGCAACACCGGGACAGGGGGTCCCAAAAACATTCAGTACTTC	CASNTGTGGPKNIQYF
14	TRBV27	TRBJ2-7	many	.	TGTGCCAGCAGTTTAGGGGGGGCCAGGGGAGAGCAGTACTTC	CASSLGGARGEQYF
15	TRBV5-1	TRBJ1-5	many	TRBD1	TGCGCCAGCAGCGAGGGACAGGGAGGCAATCAGCCCCAGCATTTT	CASSEGQGGNQPQHF
15	TRBV5-6	TRBJ2-1	many	.	TGTGCCAGCAGCTTGACCCAAAATCGATACAATGAGCAGTTCTTC	CASSLTQNRYNEQFF
11	TRBV20-1	TRBJ2-7	many	.	TGCAGTGCTATGGAGCAGTACGAGCAGTACTTC	CSAMEQYEQYF
14	TRBV5-8	TRBJ1-5	many	.	TGTGCCAGCATCGGGCCCCTGGAAAATCAGCCCCAGCATTTT	CASIGPLENQPQHF
17	TRBV7-8	TRBJ2-5	few	TRBD2	TGTGCCAGCAGCGCCCAGCTAGCGGGAGGGATCCAAGAGACCCAGTACTTC	CASSAQLAGGIQETQYF
15	TRBV11-2	TRBJ1-5	many	.	TGTGCCAGCAGCGTTAATGCATTATGGAATCAGCCCCAGCATTTT	CASSVNALWNQPQHF
16	TRBV3-1	TRBJ2-1	many	TRBD2	TGTGCCAGCAGCCAGAGACTAGCGGGAGGGCCGAATGAGCAGTTCTTC	CASSQRLAGGPNEQFF
17	TRBV7-2	TRBJ1-4	many	TRBD1	TGTGCCAGCAGCTTAGAATCGGGACAGCTCTTTAATGAAAAACTGTTTTTT	CASSLESGQLFNEKLFF